Below, 32 T cell receptor beta chains from the same sample are listed, as sequenced in a study of shared clonotypes between healthy human individuals (TCRdb year 2020). The method behind the library was the immunoSEQ multiplex PCR assay. This is the immuneACCESS table as TCRdb keeps it, with only in-frame sequences that have V and J called. A part of the clones is gone; compared with another copy, unresolved V genes explain less than half, and the rest is unexplained. This sample is represented by about 580,000 clones; 98% of them were singletons. The ten largest clonotypes hold 0.3% to 0.35% of the sample. CD8 naive samples consisted of CD45RO-negative cells that were positively selected for CCR7, yielding a CD45RA+CCR7+ population without TemRA cells. Sequenced sample: naive CD8+ T cells sorted from blood. In light of the paper, this sample's cell subset or site label describes: CD45RA+CCR7+. The origin of the receptors is a man aged 25 to 45 in good health.

The V and J genes are TRBV2 and TRBJ1-1; D call uncertain. CDR3 length equals 11 residues. Germline lookup yields CDR1 SNHLY and CDR2 FYNNEI. The V and J ends lost 0 bases and 8 bases respectively, with 4 bases between them. CDR3 loop: CASSEAGEAFF. The CDR3 DNA reads as TGTGCCAGCAGTGAAGCGGGCGAAGCTTTCTTT.

This chain links TRBV5-1 with TRBJ2-7; TRBD2 matches at 8 bases. The germline gives CDR1 SGHRS, CDR2 YFSETQ. This CDR3 region has 13 residues. With V trimmed by 7 bases and J by 5 bases, 8 bases remained unmatched. The CDR3: CASGAGGFDEQYF. CDR3 DNA: TGCGCCAGCGGCGCGGGAGGTTTTGACGAGCAGTACTTC.

The chain has TRBV27 and TRBJ2-1; tentatively, D is TRBD2 (5 bases). Germline loops: CDR1 MNHEY, CDR2 SMNVEV (reference sequence). The germline V and J ends were trimmed by 4 bases and 3 bases, with 13 bases remaining between them. CDR3 length: 15 residues. CDR3 nucleotides: TGTGCCAGCAGTTACGGGAATCTTAACTACAATGAGCAGTTCTTC. This gives the protein CASSYGNLNYNEQFF.

The chain uses TRBV7-9 and TRBJ1-2; D unclear. V lost 2 bases and J lost 5, with 12 bases in between. CDR1 SEHNR and CDR2 FQNEAQ come from the germline V gene (reference sequence). This CDR3 has 14 amino acids. CDR3 bases: TGTGCCAGCAGCTTAATCCAGACGGGGTATGGCTACACCTTC. It specifies CASSLIQTGYGYTF.

This clone was counted a few times. The same CDR3 arises from other DNA sequences in this sample as well. The chain has TRBV13 and TRBJ2-7; the D is unclear. CDR3 length: 12 amino acids. V gave up 0 bases and J gave up 5 bases, with 5 bases separating them. In germline, CDR1 is PRHDT, CDR2 FYEKMQ (reference sequence). This CDR3 reads CASSLGVDEQYF. DNA for the CDR3: TGTGCCAGCAGCTTAGGAGTAGACGAGCAGTACTTC.

The chain has TRBV6-1 and TRBJ2-7; 7 bases fit TRBD1. V shed 4 bases, J shed 2 bases, and the junction held 5 bases outside the gene matches. The CDR3 spans 14 residues. Germline CDR1 reads MNHNS; CDR2 reads SASEGT. CDR3: CASSGTGVAYEQYF. The CDR3 DNA sequence: TGTGCCAGCAGTGGAACAGGGGTCGCCTACGAGCAGTACTTC.

V and J are TRBV19 and TRBJ2-3; possibly TRBD1 for D (5 bases). In germline, CDR1 is LNHDA, CDR2 SQIVND (reference sequence). V dropped 4 bases and J dropped 1 base, with 12 bases sitting between them. The CDR3 is made up of 15 amino acids. The CDR3 DNA sequence: TGTGCCAGTAGTAGAACAGGAATCGGCACAGATACGCAGTATTTT. The encoded protein is CASSRTGIGTDTQYF.

The chain carries TRBV27 and TRBJ2-1, with 7 positions matching TRBD2. The CDR3 is 18 residues long. Germline-derived CDR1 and CDR2 are MNHEY and SMNVEV (reference sequence). V dropped 2 bases and J dropped 0; count of bases not matched to a gene: 10. CDR3 sequence (DNA): TGTGCCAGCAGTTTACCCCAACCTAGCGGAGCCTCCTACAATGAGCAGTTCTTC. Encoded protein: CASSLPQPSGASYNEQFF.

The V call is TRBV7-9, the J call TRBJ2-3; 9 bases align to TRBD2. The CDR3 extends over 19 amino acids. Germline CDR1 SEHNR, CDR2 FQNEAQ (reference sequence). The trim removed 4 bases at V and 1 base at J, leaving 15 bases unmatched. CDR3: CASSSDVNSGSIGTDTQYF. In nucleotides, the CDR3 is TGTGCCAGCAGCTCCGATGTGAATAGCGGGAGTATAGGCACAGATACGCAGTATTTT.

The gene calls are TRBV6-1 and TRBJ2-1, with 10 positions matching TRBD2. Germline V CDR1 and CDR2: MNHNS, SASEGT. The V gene end was trimmed by 4 bases and the J gene end by 0 bases; junction bases not matched to a gene: 15. The CDR3 consists of 20 residues. Here the CDR3 reads CASSALRASGSRHSYNEQFF. The CDR3 DNA sequence: TGTGCCAGCAGTGCCTTAAGGGCTAGCGGGAGCCGCCACTCCTACAATGAGCAGTTCTTC.

The sample holds one count of this clone. The V and J genes are TRBV5-4 and TRBJ1-1, with unresolved D. The CDR3 consists of 15 residues. The V gene lost 1 base and the J gene lost 0 bases, with 10 bases spanning the gap. The germline V gene has CDR1 SGHNT and CDR2 YYREEE (reference sequence). CDR3 region: CASSLFSRLNTEAFF. Written as DNA, the CDR3 is TGTGCCAGCAGCTTGTTCAGCAGGCTGAACACTGAAGCTTTCTTT.

This clone was counted a single time. V is TRBV29-1 and J is TRBJ2-1; TRBD2 agrees at 10 bases. Germline V CDR1 and CDR2: SQVTM, ANQGSEA. With 0 bases clipped from V and 2 bases from J, the junction kept 4 bases outside the gene matches. The CDR3 sequence is 16 residues long. The CDR3 sequence is CSVEDFLAGAYNEQFF. CDR3 DNA sequence: TGCAGCGTTGAAGATTTCCTAGCGGGAGCCTACAATGAGCAGTTCTTC.

This clone came up once. The chain links TRBV29-1 to TRBJ2-7; either TRBD1 or TRBD2 may fit D (5 bases each). V lost 4 bases to trimming and J lost 4 bases, with 20 bases between them. This CDR3 contains 15 residues. In germline, CDR1 is SQVTM, CDR2 ANQGSEA. The CDR3 nucleotides are TGCAGCGTTGTCGGGTACCCGGGGACCATATACGAGCAGTACTTC. Translation: CSVVGYPGTIYEQYF.

The rearrangement uses TRBV27 and TRBJ2-1, with 8 bases lining up with TRBD2. CDR3 length: 14 amino acids. Unmatched junction bases numbered 11, after V lost 10 bases and J lost 6 bases. Germline CDR1 and CDR2: MNHEY and SMNVEV (reference sequence). The CDR3 loop reads CAISLVAGLNEQFF. The CDR3 DNA reads as TGTGCCATTTCGTTGGTAGCGGGACTCAATGAGCAGTTCTTC.

V usage is TRBV27 and J usage is TRBJ1-5; D uncertain. Trimming cost V 5 bases and J 0 bases, with 20 bases left between them. Germline V gives CDR1 MNHEY, CDR2 SMNVEV (reference sequence). The CDR3 is made up of 18 amino acids. The CDR3 DNA is TGTGCCAGCAGTCCCATACGTGAGGGCGTGTATAGCAATCAGCCCCAGCATTTT. Its translation is CASSPIREGVYSNQPQHF.

V and J are TRBV10-2 and TRBJ1-2; TRBD1 might be the D (5 bases). The CDR3 contains 13 residues. The germline V and J ends were trimmed by 3 bases and 5 bases, with 10 bases remaining between them. CDR1 WSHSY and CDR2 SAAADI come from the germline V gene. CDR3: CASSELGVYGYTF. In DNA, the CDR3 is TGCGCCAGCAGTGAATTGGGGGTTTATGGCTACACCTTC.

This chain joins TRBV6-5 and TRBJ1-4, with TRBD1 identical over 10 bases. The J segment lost 6 bases and the V segment lost 6 bases, leaving 4 bases of the junction unmatched. Germline CDR1 reads MNHEY; CDR2 reads SVGAGI. The CDR3 covers 14 residues. DNA for the CDR3: TGTGCCAGCAGCACCGGGACAGGGGATGAAAAACTGTTTTTT. Protein sequence: CASSTGTGDEKLFF.

As concerns this clone: Other DNA variants within this sample encode the same CDR3. This chain connects TRBV27 to TRBJ2-1; D call uncertain. Per the germline V gene, CDR1 is MNHEY and CDR2 is SMNVEV (reference sequence). The germline V and J ends were trimmed by 0 bases and 9 bases, with 9 bases remaining between them. The CDR3 is made up of 13 amino acids. Written as DNA, the CDR3 is TGTGCCAGCAGTTTATCTAGAGTGGGTGAGCAGTTCTTC. Amino acids: CASSLSRVGEQFF.

V gene TRBV5-4 combines with J gene TRBJ1-4; possible D gene TRBD1, 5 bases. This CDR3 spans 13 amino acids. Germline V gives CDR1 SGHNT, CDR2 YYREEE (reference sequence). V gave up 5 bases and J gave up 6 bases, with 11 bases separating them. CDR3 bases: TGTGCCAGCAGGACTGACAGTGATGAAAAACTGTTTTTT. Its protein product is CASRTDSDEKLFF.

The CDR3 nucleotides read TGTGCCAGCAGCCACGTGGGCGAAAGCTCCTACGAGCAGTACTTC. Its translation: CASSHVGESSYEQYF. This rearrangement joins TRBV11-2 to TRBJ2-7; no reliable D call. From germline, CDR1 is SGHAT and CDR2 FQNNGV. This CDR3 has 15 residues. V was trimmed by 5 bases and J by 0 bases, leaving 14 bases between them. Full variable domain (outside the CDR3, taken from reference TRBV11-2 and TRBJ2-7): EAGVAQSPRYKIIEKRQSVAFWCNPISGHATLYWYQQILGQGPKLLIQFQNNGVVDDSQLPKDRFSAERLKGVDSTLKIQPAKLEDSAVYLCASSHVGESSYEQYFGPGTRLTVT.

CDR3 region: CASRGGKQYF. CDR3 nucleotides: TGTGCCAGCAGGGGGGGTAAGCAGTACTTC. J is TRBJ2-7 and V is TRBV2; tentative D call: TRBD2 (6 bases). The V gene's germline CDR1 is SNHLY and CDR2 FYNNEI. The ends were cut back, 6 bases at V and 8 bases at J, with 8 bases in the middle. The length of the CDR3 is 10 residues.

A note on this clone: Other DNA sequences within the sample encode an identical CDR3. The chain employs TRBV27 and TRBJ1-5; D remains unclear. Germline V gene lookup returns CDR1 MNHEY and CDR2 SMNVEV (reference sequence). The V and J ends lost 5 bases and 4 bases respectively, with 9 bases between them. The length of the CDR3 is 13 residues. Written as DNA, the CDR3 is TGTGCCAGCAGTCCCTTGGGAAATCAGCCCCAGCATTTT. It is translated as CASSPLGNQPQHF.

This clone was seen once. The rearrangement uses TRBV11-3 and TRBJ2-2; D ambiguous. Per the germline V gene, CDR1 is SGHNT and CDR2 is YENEEA. V lost 5 bases, J lost 5 bases, and 9 bases lay in between. The CDR3 runs to 13 residues. The CDR3 nucleotides are TGTGCCAGCAGCCCATTGGAAACCGGGGAGCTGTTTTTT. Translated, it gives CASSPLETGELFF.

About this clone itself: This same CDR3 is encoded by further DNA sequences in the sample. This chain connects TRBV5-6 to TRBJ1-1, with D unclear. Germline CDR1 SGHDT, CDR2 YYEEEE. V dropped 2 bases and J dropped 0 bases, with 2 bases sitting between them. This CDR3 is built from 12 residues. CDR3 DNA: TGTGCCAGCAGCTTCGTGAACACTGAAGCTTTCTTT. This codes for CASSFVNTEAFF.

The chain combines TRBV27 with TRBJ2-7, with no clear D. Germline values: CDR1 MNHEY, CDR2 SMNVEV (reference sequence). Between the trimmed V and J ends, which lost 2 bases and 2 bases, there was a span of 7 bases. The CDR3 spans 13 residues. CDR3: CASSLGKPYEQYF. In nucleotides, the CDR3 is TGTGCCAGCAGTTTAGGCAAACCCTACGAGCAGTACTTC.

The chain uses TRBV29-1 and TRBJ2-3; 8 bases are a match to TRBD2. The CDR3 runs to 14 residues. V gave up 4 bases and J gave up 1 base; unmatched junction bases: 4. Germline loops: CDR1 SQVTM, CDR2 ANQGSEA. The CDR3 region is CSVGGLARTDTQYF. CDR3 in DNA: TGCAGCGTTGGAGGACTAGCCCGCACAGATACGCAGTATTTT.

The rearrangement uses TRBV28 and TRBJ2-1; weak D call: TRBD1 (8 bases). Deletions cut 6 bases from V and 4 bases from J, with 13 bases between. Per germline, CDR1 MDHEN and CDR2 SYDVKM. The CDR3 covers 14 residues. This chain's CDR3 is CASSTGGGYNEQFF. In DNA, the CDR3 is TGTGCCAGCAGCACAGGGGGGGGTTACAATGAGCAGTTCTTC.

The chain employs TRBV18 and TRBJ2-7; D remains unclear. The ends were cut back, 2 bases at V and 3 bases at J, with 8 bases in the middle. In germline, CDR1 is KGHSH, CDR2 LQKENI. This CDR3 comprises 13 residues. CDR3 sequence: CASSPKAVYEQYF. As DNA, the CDR3 is TGTGCCAGCTCACCAAAGGCAGTCTACGAGCAGTACTTC.

The gene calls are TRBV2 and TRBJ1-1; 9 nucleotides line up with TRBD1. Losses at the gene ends were 3 bases for V and 1 base for J; bases not matched to a gene: 9. Looked up from germline, CDR1 is SNHLY and CDR2 is FYNNEI. The CDR3 spans 17 residues. CDR3 sequence reads: CASSDLNRGQGNTEAFF. The CDR3, as DNA: TGTGCCAGCAGTGATTTAAACAGGGGGCAAGGGAACACTGAAGCTTTCTTT.

This rearrangement joins TRBV29-1 to TRBJ2-1; 8 bases match TRBD2. Trimming removed 2 bases from V and 1 base from J; junction bases left unmatched: 7. CDR1 SQVTM and CDR2 ANQGSEA come from the germline V gene. This CDR3 has 16 amino acids. The CDR3 loop is CSVEYPSGGSYNEQFF. DNA of the CDR3: TGCAGCGTTGAATACCCCTCGGGAGGGTCCTACAATGAGCAGTTCTTC.

The chain links TRBV6-5 to TRBJ2-7; 9 nucleotides agree with TRBD1. The CDR3 runs 13 residues. Germline-derived CDR1 and CDR2 are MNHEY and SVGAGI. V shed 2 bases and J 6 bases; nucleotides not matched to a gene: 2. DNA of the CDR3: TGTGCCAGCAGTTACCGGGACAGGGTCGAGCAGTACTTC. Translation gives CASSYRDRVEQYF.

The gene calls are TRBV4-3 and TRBJ2-1; 7 bases line up with TRBD2. The CDR3 contains 17 residues. Germline loops: CDR1 LGHNA, CDR2 YSLEER. J was trimmed by 12 bases and V by 0 bases; bases with no gene match: 17. This CDR3 reads CASSQDLGAYERGGQFF. CDR3 sequence (DNA): TGCGCCAGCAGCCAAGATCTTGGGGCGTATGAGCGGGGCGGGCAGTTCTTC.